Listed below are T cell receptor beta chains from one sample, sequenced in a study of identical twins. TCRdb ran MiXCR on the 5' RACE reads and lists one entry per CDR3 protein. Seen here are 200,000 to 250,000 distinct CDR3 sequences, 6% to 8.5% observed once, and the top ten hold around 5%. The same data also went into a second study, on yellow fever vaccine responses in identical twins.

The sample comprised CD8+ T cells sorted from blood. All receptors derive from a young woman in good health. Each CDR3 is given with its conserved first and last residue. Each record gives: D gene, clone size, V gene, J gene, CDR3 DNA, CDR3 protein. A D gene is named only where the DNA matches it firmly. Clone size appears in some rows only: once, few, many, or a class for an expanded clone.

d_gene: NA
abundance: NA
v_gene: TRBV2
j_gene: TRBJ2-1
CDR3nt: TGTGCCAGCAGTGACGGGGCTACTAACTACAATGAGCAGTTCTTC
CDR3aa: CASSDGATNYNEQFF

d_gene: NA
abundance: few
v_gene: TRBV24-1
j_gene: TRBJ2-2
CDR3nt: TGTGCCACCAGTGATTTGTCAGGGAACACCGGGGAGCTGTTTTTT
CDR3aa: CATSDLSGNTGELFF

d_gene: TRBD2
abundance: few
v_gene: TRBV28
j_gene: TRBJ2-2
CDR3nt: TGTGCCAGCAGTTTTGGACTAGCGAACACCGGGGAGCTGTTTTTT
CDR3aa: CASSFGLANTGELFF

d_gene: NA
abundance: few
v_gene: TRBV7-9
j_gene: TRBJ2-7
CDR3nt: TGTGCCAGCAGCACTCCTGGGGGGAACGAGCAGTACTTC
CDR3aa: CASSTPGGNEQYF

d_gene: NA
abundance: NA
v_gene: TRBV4-1
j_gene: TRBJ1-4
CDR3nt: TGCGCCAGCAGCCAAGAAACAGACGAAAAACTGTTTTTT
CDR3aa: CASSQETDEKLFF

d_gene: NA
abundance: NA
v_gene: TRBV29-1
j_gene: TRBJ2-6
CDR3nt: TGCAGCGTTGAACAGCAGGGAGCAGTGGCTGGGGCCAACGTCCTGACTTTC
CDR3aa: CSVEQQGAVAGANVLTF

d_gene: NA
abundance: many
v_gene: TRBV4-1
j_gene: TRBJ2-5
CDR3nt: TGCGCCAGCAGCCACGCAGGGGAAGAGACCCAGTACTTC
CDR3aa: CASSHAGEETQYF

d_gene: NA
abundance: many
v_gene: TRBV12-3/TRBV12-4
j_gene: TRBJ2-5
CDR3nt: TGTGCCAGCAGTTTCCGGGACTTTAAAGAGACCCAGTACTTC
CDR3aa: CASSFRDFKETQYF

d_gene: TRBD2
abundance: many
v_gene: TRBV3-1
j_gene: TRBJ2-1
CDR3nt: TGTGCCAGCAGCCATGGACTAGCGGACAATGAGCAGTTCTTC
CDR3aa: CASSHGLADNEQFF

d_gene: NA
abundance: many
v_gene: TRBV28
j_gene: TRBJ1-1
CDR3nt: TGTGCCAGCAGTCTTAGGGGGGTGGGCGAAGCTTTCTTT
CDR3aa: CASSLRGVGEAFF

d_gene: TRBD2
abundance: NA
v_gene: TRBV7-6
j_gene: TRBJ2-2
CDR3nt: TGTGCCAGCAGCTTAGGAAGCGGGAGAACCGGGGAGCTGTTTTTT
CDR3aa: CASSLGSGRTGELFF

d_gene: NA
abundance: NA
v_gene: TRBV29-1
j_gene: TRBJ1-2
CDR3nt: TGCAGCGTTGAGGGCAGAAGTGGCTACACCTTC
CDR3aa: CSVEGRSGYTF

d_gene: TRBD2
abundance: few
v_gene: TRBV20-1
j_gene: TRBJ2-3
CDR3nt: TGCAGTGCTATGGGACTAGCGGGAGATAGGACAGATACGCAGTATTTT
CDR3aa: CSAMGLAGDRTDTQYF

d_gene: NA
abundance: NA
v_gene: TRBV9
j_gene: TRBJ2-1
CDR3nt: TGTGCCAGCAGCGTAGGAATAGCGGAGTACAATGAGCAGTTCTTC
CDR3aa: CASSVGIAEYNEQFF

d_gene: NA
abundance: few
v_gene: TRBV7-2
j_gene: TRBJ2-6
CDR3nt: TGTGCCAGCAGCTTACTCATCTCTGGGGCCAACGTCCTGACTTTC
CDR3aa: CASSLLISGANVLTF

d_gene: TRBD1
abundance: NA
v_gene: TRBV7-6
j_gene: TRBJ2-1
CDR3nt: TGTGCCAGCAGCGCGGGACAGGGAGGATACAATGAGCAGTTCTTC
CDR3aa: CASSAGQGGYNEQFF

d_gene: TRBD1
abundance: many
v_gene: TRBV9
j_gene: TRBJ2-7
CDR3nt: TGTGCCAGCAGCGTAGGCGACAGGGGGACCGAGCAGTACTTC
CDR3aa: CASSVGDRGTEQYF

d_gene: TRBD1
abundance: few
v_gene: TRBV29-1
j_gene: TRBJ1-2
CDR3nt: TGCAGCGTTGGGGGGACAGGGGGCATTGGCTACACCTTC
CDR3aa: CSVGGTGGIGYTF

d_gene: TRBD2
abundance: many
v_gene: TRBV28
j_gene: TRBJ2-1
CDR3nt: TGTGCCAGCAGCCTCGGGACTAGCGGGAGTAGGCTGTTCTTC
CDR3aa: CASSLGTSGSRLFF

d_gene: TRBD2
abundance: NA
v_gene: TRBV13
j_gene: TRBJ2-7
CDR3nt: TGTGCCAGCAGCTCTTCGACTAGCGAGAGGGGGTACGAGCAGTACTTC
CDR3aa: CASSSSTSERGYEQYF

d_gene: NA
abundance: many
v_gene: TRBV6-2/TRBV6-3
j_gene: TRBJ2-3
CDR3nt: TGTGCCAGCAGCCGACCAGTGTCGAGAAGCACAGATACGCAGTATTTT
CDR3aa: CASSRPVSRSTDTQYF

d_gene: NA
abundance: many
v_gene: TRBV15
j_gene: TRBJ1-4
CDR3nt: TGTGCCACCAGCAGAGATCCCGGAGATAATGAAAAACTGTTTTTT
CDR3aa: CATSRDPGDNEKLFF